One and the same sample provided the 21 T cell receptor beta chains below, sequenced in a study of T cells after posttransplantation cyclophosphamide. Methotrexate plus calcineurin inhibitor accompanied controls' myeloablative marrow transplants; sampling was 1 year later. The method was immunoSEQ multiplex PCR; TCRdb's version includes in-frame clones alone and lacks a portion of them. This table holds about 4,500 clones, about three quarters found once. The sample consisted of PBMCs, taken roughly 320 days after allogeneic stem cell transplant with calcineurin inhibitor and methotrexate. The source of these receptors is a female patient aged 50-59 years who received an allogeneic stem cell transplant from an unrelated donor, was CMV-positive, and had acute and chronic GVHD. Part of the T cells may come from the graft donor.

This sequence joins TRBV5-5 and TRBJ1-6; a possible D gene is TRBD1 (6 bases). The CDR3 loop spans 14 amino acids. V was pared by 2 bases and J by 5 bases, with 8 bases between. Germline CDR1 and CDR2: SGHKS and YYEKEE (reference sequence). CDR3 coding DNA: TGTGCCAGCAGCTTACAGGGCGATAATTCACCCCTCCACTTT. Its protein product is CASSLQGDNSPLHF.

This clone showed up just a few times. The chain has TRBV2 and TRBJ1-4; no clear D. The CDR3 is made up of 13 amino acids. Germline V gives CDR1 SNHLY, CDR2 FYNNEI. Trimming removed 2 bases at V and 4 bases at J, with 5 bases between. The CDR3 sequence is CASSEHGNEKLFF. In DNA form, the CDR3 reads TGTGCCAGCAGTGAACACGGTAATGAAAAACTGTTTTTT.

This clone has more than one count but fewer than ten. This rearrangement joins TRBV27 to TRBJ1-5, with D possibly being TRBD1 (6 bases). Trimming shortened V by 4 bases and J by 6 bases, and 16 bases separated the two germline ends. This CDR3 is built from 15 residues. CDR1 is MNHEY and CDR2 is SMNVEV in the germline V gene (reference sequence). The CDR3 DNA reads TGTGCCAGCAGTTGGAAAGGGGGTAATAGTCAGCCCCAGCATTTT. Translated: CASSWKGGNSQPQHF.

This clone is a singleton in its sample. In DNA, the CDR3 is TGTGCCAGCAGCACGGACAGGGGATATGGCTACACCTTC. This gives the protein CASSTDRGYGYTF. The genes are TRBV11-2 and TRBJ1-2, with TRBD1 matching over 9 bases. The J segment lost 5 bases and the V segment lost 5 bases, leaving 3 bases of the junction unmatched. Looked up from germline, CDR1 is SGHAT and CDR2 is FQNNGV. The CDR3 has 13 amino acids.

The V and J genes are TRBV19 and TRBJ2-7; 7 bases match TRBD1. The germline CDR1 and CDR2 sequences are LNHDA and SQIVND (reference sequence). V was clipped by 3 bases and J by 3 bases; unmatched bases: 2. The length of the CDR3 is 13 residues. Written as DNA, the CDR3 is TGTGCCAGTAGTATGGGACAGATCTACGAGCAGTACTTC. Its protein product is CASSMGQIYEQYF.

V usage is TRBV4-1 and J usage is TRBJ2-1; TRBD2 is a possible D gene (6 bases). Germline values: CDR1 MGHRA, CDR2 YSYEKL. The CDR3 is 16 residues long. Trimming cost V 1 base and J 5 bases, with 15 bases left between them. The CDR3 is CASSQALAASDNEQFF. The CDR3 DNA sequence: TGCGCCAGCAGCCAAGCATTAGCGGCCTCTGACAATGAGCAGTTCTTC.

The chain has TRBV6-5 and TRBJ1-3; a weak D match, TRBD1 (6 bases). From germline, CDR1 is MNHEY and CDR2 SVGAGI. The V gene lost 5 bases and the J gene lost 4 bases, with 15 bases spanning the gap. The CDR3 length is 15 residues. CDR3 protein: CASSVNRQAGNTIYF. The CDR3 region has the DNA TGTGCCAGCAGTGTAAACCGACAGGCCGGAAACACCATATATTTT.

This chain links TRBV18 with TRBJ1-5; 10 bases map to TRBD1. The CDR3 length is 14 residues. Germline CDR1 is KGHSH and CDR2 is LQKENI. Trimming removed 4 bases from V and 8 bases from J; junction bases left unmatched: 5. CDR3 in amino acids: CASSRGDRGEPQHF. As DNA, the CDR3 is TGTGCCAGCTCACGCGGGGACAGGGGCGAGCCCCAGCATTTT.

The gene calls are TRBV5-1 and TRBJ2-7; 8 positions agree with TRBD1. J lost 2 bases, V lost 2 bases, and 6 bases had no gene match. This CDR3 region has 15 residues. In germline, CDR1 is SGHRS, CDR2 YFSETQ. The CDR3, as DNA: TGCGCCAGCAGCTTCTCTCCGGGACAGGCCTACGAGCAGTACTTC. It yields the protein CASSFSPGQAYEQYF.

The chain joins TRBV5-5 to TRBJ2-5; 11 nucleotides agree with TRBD2. V lost 0 bases to trimming and J lost 2 bases; unmatched junction nucleotides: 9. The germline V gene has CDR1 SGHKS and CDR2 YYEKEE (reference sequence). This CDR3 has 18 amino acids. CDR3 sequence (DNA): TGTGCCAGCAGCTTGGGGGCGAGACTAGCGGGGACACAAGAGACCCAGTACTTC. This translates into CASSLGARLAGTQETQYF.

This clone was observed a handful of times. The rearrangement links TRBV19 to TRBJ1-5; D gene unclear. V lost 0 bases and J 9 bases, leaving 12 bases between the germline ends. Germline CDR1 is LNHDA and CDR2 is SQIVND (reference sequence). The CDR3 spans 14 residues. The CDR3 is CASSIESARGPQHF. The CDR3 DNA follows: TGTGCCAGTAGTATAGAATCGGCCCGGGGGCCCCAGCATTTT.

This chain uses TRBV6-5 with TRBJ1-2, with D perhaps TRBD1 (6 bases). CDR3 length: 14 residues. Trimming took off 6 bases at V and 8 bases at J, with 19 bases between the two ends. CDR1 and CDR2 from the germline V gene are MNHEY and SVGAGI. DNA of the CDR3: TGTGCCAGCAGAGAGAATAGGGGGGGGTCGGGCTACACCTTC. Amino acid sequence: CASRENRGGSGYTF.

This clone was detected only a few times. J is TRBJ2-5 and V is TRBV7-7; 12 bases fit TRBD1. J gave up 6 bases and V 5 bases, and 7 bases lay outside the gene matches. The CDR3 is 15 residues long. Germline V gives CDR1 SSHAT, CDR2 FNYEAQ (reference sequence). CDR3 DNA sequence: TGTGCCAGCAGCCACCGGGACAGGGGGCAGAAGACCCAGTACTTC. Amino acids: CASSHRDRGQKTQYF.

The V gene is TRBV11-2, the J gene TRBJ2-1; 11 bases fit TRBD2. Germline-derived CDR1 and CDR2 are SGHAT and FQNNGV. There are 14 residues in the CDR3. V lost 1 base and J lost 9; bases outside the gene matches: 2. In DNA form, the CDR3 reads TGTGCCAGCAGCTTAGTAGCGGGGGGGGGTGAGCAGTTCTTC. Protein sequence: CASSLVAGGGEQFF.

The chain couples TRBV19 to TRBJ1-6; 8 nucleotides line up with TRBD1. Germline values: CDR1 LNHDA, CDR2 SQIVND (reference sequence). J was trimmed by 2 bases and V by 5 bases; bases with no gene match: 8. This CDR3 spans 17 amino acids. This CDR3 reads CASSFRQGRTYNSPLHF. CDR3 DNA sequence: TGTGCCAGTAGTTTCCGACAGGGGAGAACCTATAATTCACCCCTCCACTTT. The variable domain in full, with the rest retrieved from reference TRBV19 and TRBJ1-6, is DGGITQSPKYLFRKEGQNVTLSCEQNLNHDAMYWYRQDPGQGLRLIYYSQIVNDFQKGDIAEGYSVSREKKESFPLTVTSAQKNPTAFYLCASSFRQGRTYNSPLHFGNGTRLTVT.

This clone appeared a few times. This chain uses TRBV7-7 with TRBJ1-1; D is ambiguous. V was trimmed by 4 bases and J by 5 bases, leaving 5 bases between them. Germline loops: CDR1 SSHAT, CDR2 FNYEAQ (reference sequence). The CDR3 is 11 residues long. CDR3 in amino acids: CASSYSTEAFF. CDR3 sequence (DNA): TGTGCCAGCAGCTACAGTACTGAAGCTTTCTTT. The whole variable domain, filled in from reference TRBV7-7 and TRBJ1-1, reads GAGVSQSPRYKVTKRGQDVTLRCDPISSHATLYWYQQALGQGPEFLTYFNYEAQPDKSGLPSDRFSAERPEGSISTLTIQRTEQRDSAMYRCASSYSTEAFFGQGTRLTVV.

This clone was seen only once. The chain couples TRBV11-1 to TRBJ2-5; D call uncertain. The CDR3 loop spans 15 amino acids. Germline V gene lookup returns CDR1 SGHAT and CDR2 FQDESV (reference sequence). The V gene lost 6 bases and the J gene lost 3 bases, with 17 bases spanning the gap. The CDR3 is CASRGPIGSKETQYF. The CDR3, as DNA: TGTGCCAGCAGGGGCCCTATCGGCAGCAAAGAGACCCAGTACTTC.

This chain uses TRBV5-1 with TRBJ2-5; a possible D gene is TRBD2 (7 bases). The germline V gene encodes CDR1 SGHRS and CDR2 YFSETQ. This CDR3 region has 14 residues. V was pared by 4 bases and J by 1 base, with 11 bases between. Written as DNA, the CDR3 is TGCGCCAGCAGCGGGGGGGGCAGCCAAGAGACCCAGTACTTC. This encodes CASSGGGSQETQYF. Looking up the rest from reference TRBV5-1 and TRBJ2-5 gives the full variable domain: KAGVTQTPRYLIKTRGQQVTLSCSPISGHRSVSWYQQTPGQGLQFLFEYFSETQRNKGNFPGRFSGRQFSNSRSEMNVSTLELGDSALYLCASSGGGSQETQYFGPGTRLLVL.

The rearrangement links TRBV29-1 to TRBJ1-2; TRBD1 aligns across 7 bases. V was pared by 7 bases and J by 5 bases, with 13 bases of the junction left unmatched. The CDR3 has 14 residues. In germline, CDR1 is SQVTM, CDR2 ANQGSEA. The DNA of the CDR3 is TGCAGCGCCGGAGTCCAGGGGGTTGGGTATGGCTACACCTTC. Translation: CSAGVQGVGYGYTF.

This clone was observed a few times. The rearrangement joins TRBV19 to TRBJ1-2; no clear D gene. V lost 6 bases, J lost 5 bases, and 13 bases lay in between. The CDR3 totals 13 residues. Germline V gene lookup returns CDR1 LNHDA and CDR2 SQIVND (reference sequence). CDR3 coding DNA: TGTGCCAGTAGGATCGACTCGCCGTATGGCTACACCTTC. Translating gives CASRIDSPYGYTF.

This clone was seen more than once but under ten times. V usage is TRBV28 and J usage is TRBJ2-7; possibly TRBD1 for D (5 bases). V lost 6 bases and J lost 3, with 21 bases in between. The germline CDR1 and CDR2 sequences are MDHEN and SYDVKM. The CDR3 extends over 16 amino acids. The CDR3 is CASRFRPTGTYYEQYF. CDR3 DNA: TGTGCCAGCAGGTTTCGGCCAACAGGTACCTACTACGAGCAGTACTTC.